This T cell receptor beta chain was captured in a study of regulatory T cells in long-lasting Graves disease (dated by TCRdb to the early 2020s). Regarding the study in general: Persistent Graves' disease was defined as persistently positive TSH receptor autoantibodies together with antithyroid drug treatment for over 5 years. On average, persistent Graves' disease patients in the clinical cohort had been on antithyroid drugs for approximately ten years. Peripheral blood TCR sequencing and RNA sequencing compared persistent Graves' disease patients with newly diagnosed Graves' disease patients. The study was conducted in China and was registered as a clinical trial. A total of around 35 samples underwent TCR sequencing, from 13 patients with persistent Graves' disease and roughly 20 patients with newly diagnosed Graves' disease.

Library construction relied on multiplex PCR. Sequencing was performed on an Illumina HiSeq 4000. TCR beta libraries were built with iRepertoire HTBI primers and Arm-PCR amplification of CDR3 regions. Before sequencing, the PCR products underwent gel purification. The published analysis was carried out like this. Gene usage analysis of CDR3 amino acid clonotypes relied on the approximately 62 TRBV and 13 to 15 TRBJ segments identified across samples. COPE and FqMerger were used to merge the filtered high-quality paired reads into contigs. BLAST was used to align contigs to IMGT TRBV, TRBD and TRBJ reference genes, with CDR3 defined following IMGT. Highly expanded clones were defined as clonotypes with a frequency above 0.1%. Shannon entropy served as the measure of repertoire diversity, while the Gini coefficient captured V-J evenness. A clonotype found in more than one individual was treated as public. In-frame beta chains were kept once TCRdb had trimmed the public reads at Q25 with fastp and called clones with MiXCR. When rows share a CDR3 protein, they turn into one entry using the most common DNA and genes. TCRdb, not the original authors, processed these V and J calls. The sample table records about 470,000 distinct CDR3 sequences; 20% to 25% of these occur just once. The top ten clonotypes cover 7% to 9.5% of the sample.

Summary of the overall study and its limitations: Peripheral blood alone was examined, since thyroid tissue, which constituted the primary lesion, could not be accessed. Preferential use of TRBV28, TRBJ1-2 and TRBJ2-5 was observed in persistent disease, whereas TRBV20-1 and TRBJ2-1 were favored in newly diagnosed disease. Persistent patients shared more public clonotypes among themselves (2,741) than newly diagnosed patients did (over 900). Only the TCR beta chain was sequenced and analyzed. The authors acknowledged the small sample size as a limitation that may reduce accuracy. Compared with newly diagnosed patients, patients with persistent Graves' disease had lower TCR Shannon entropy and fewer highly expanded clones, which suggests clonal expansion.

The intended sense of this specimen's time point label: persistent/refractory GD, antithyroid drugs over 5 years with positive TRAb. For both TCR sequencing and RNA sequencing, RNA was extracted from PBMCs using TRIzol. The diagnosis of Graves' disease followed American Thyroid Association guidelines. The patients came from an endocrinology department in Xi'an, China. Each patient gave around 9 milliliters of peripheral blood, collected in an EDTA anticoagulant tube. PBMCs were isolated by Ficoll Paque Plus density gradient separation without further T cell sorting. An Agilent 2100 Bioanalyzer and agarose gel were used to check RNA quality, and a NanoDrop 2000 was used to measure RNA concentration. V loses 10 bases, J loses 0 bases, and the germline ends lie 12 bases apart. Taken from the germline V gene, the CDR1 and CDR2 loops are MNHNS and SASEGT. The CDR3 spans 13 residues, from the cysteine through the phenylalanine. The sequence is cut down to CDR3 DNA, 39 bases in frame from base 1.

About this clonotype: The antigen it binds to is not known. This may be a read error: a much more frequent sequence differs by one nucleotide.

The chain is made from TRBV6-1 and TRBJ1-2; the D gene cannot be resolved reliably. The TCR sequence derives from a female donor with Graves disease. Specimen: peripheral blood mononuclear cells (PBMCs), collected when the disease was refractory, from a patient treated with antithyroid drugs. The bases are TGTGCCACCCGCAGTGGGTCTAACTATGGCTACACCTTC. Its product reads: CATRSGSNYGYTF.